These 24 T cell receptor beta chains share one sample of origin, sequenced in a study of beta chain features in type 1 diabetes. Regarding the study as a whole: Among all four CD4+ subsets, Type 1 diabetes patients had TCRB CDR3s that were moderately but significantly shorter.

Reverse transcribing all isolated RNA meant expressed TCRB transcripts were sequenced. The table came from immunoSEQ multiplex PCR; TCRdb's copy has only in-frame clones and leaves some out. The sample yields some 63,000 clones, about 48% seen once. Antigens for these TCRs are unknown. Material for sequencing was central memory CD4+ T cells from blood. The source of these receptors is a man aged 30 to 39 with type 1 diabetes.

The V gene is TRBV18, the J gene TRBJ2-3; TRBD1 is a possible D gene (5 bases). CDR3 length: 12 residues. Trimming shortened V by 8 bases and J by 6 bases, and 12 bases separated the two germline ends. The germline V gene encodes CDR1 KGHSH and CDR2 LQKENI. In nucleotides, the CDR3 is TGTGCCAGCCCTGGGGCCGGGGATACGCAGTATTTT. Translated, it gives CASPGAGDTQYF.

This clone was counted only a few times. DNA of the CDR3: TGTGCCAGCGGGGAGACAGGGGCGCTTAATCAGCCCCAGCATTTT. It yields the protein CASGETGALNQPQHF. The genes are TRBV2 and TRBJ1-5, with 8 bases identical to TRBD1. CDR3 length: 15 amino acids. Germline-derived CDR1 and CDR2 are SNHLY and FYNNEI. The V segment lost 8 bases and the J segment 4 bases; nucleotides outside the gene matches: 10.

Only a few counts were recorded for this clone. This chain joins TRBV7-9 and TRBJ2-1; 8 positions agree with TRBD1. Germline-derived CDR1 and CDR2 are SEHNR and FQNEAQ (reference sequence). CDR3 length: 15 amino acids. The junction had 5 bases not matched to a gene; V was cut back by 5 bases and J by 2 bases. In nucleotides, the CDR3 is TGTGCCAGCAGCCCAGGACAGGGAACCTACAATGAGCAGTTCTTC. It encodes CASSPGQGTYNEQFF.

The chain employs TRBV6-5 and TRBJ2-1, with a possible D match to TRBD1 (6 bases). This CDR3 spans 13 amino acids. V lost 6 bases and J 7 bases, leaving 13 bases between the germline ends. Germline V gene lookup returns CDR1 MNHEY and CDR2 SVGAGI. CDR3 loop: CASSRYRANEQFF. CDR3 coding DNA: TGTGCCAGCAGCCGGTACAGGGCGAATGAGCAGTTCTTC.

This chain connects TRBV15 to TRBJ1-3; D might be TRBD1 (5 bases). The CDR3 is 15 amino acids. Deletions cut 5 bases from V and 0 bases from J, with 11 bases between. Germline CDR1 and CDR2: LNHNV and YYDKDF (reference sequence). CDR3 residues: CATSQAGDSGNTIYF. The CDR3 DNA reads as TGTGCCACCAGCCAAGCGGGGGACTCTGGAAACACCATATATTTT.

A few counts support this clone. This chain joins TRBV19 and TRBJ1-5; a possible D gene is TRBD1 (5 bases). CDR1 is LNHDA and CDR2 is SQIVND in the germline V gene (reference sequence). V lost 10 bases, J lost 5 bases, and 18 bases lay in between. This CDR3 has 14 residues. CDR3: CATQSGFGDQPQHF. The CDR3 DNA is TGTGCCACCCAGTCAGGGTTTGGGGATCAGCCCCAGCATTTT.

The V and J genes are TRBV6-5 and TRBJ1-1; no firm D call. The CDR3 spans 13 residues. Trimming left V 7 bases short and J 0 bases short, with 9 bases between. Germline V gives CDR1 MNHEY, CDR2 SVGAGI. CDR3 nucleotides: TGTGCCAGCACTGGTTACATGAACACTGAAGCTTTCTTT. It encodes CASTGYMNTEAFF.

The chain carries TRBV5-4 and TRBJ2-1, with 8 bases fitting TRBD2. V dropped 0 bases and J dropped 3; count of bases not matched to a gene: 2. CDR3 length equals 15 residues. Germline V gene lookup returns CDR1 SGHNT and CDR2 YYREEE (reference sequence). The CDR3 coding sequence is TGTGCCAGCAGCTTGGGAGCGGGGGACTACAATGAGCAGTTCTTC. Protein: CASSLGAGDYNEQFF.

This chain uses TRBV19 with TRBJ2-5, with TRBD2 matching 11 bases. Germline CDR1 LNHDA, CDR2 SQIVND (reference sequence). J gave up 2 bases and V 4 bases, and 9 bases lay outside the gene matches. The CDR3 covers 17 residues. The DNA of the CDR3 is TGTGCCAGTAGTACAAACCAACTAGCGGGGGAACAAGAGACCCAGTACTTC. As protein: CASSTNQLAGEQETQYF.

The chain recombines TRBV5-1 with TRBJ1-5; TRBD1 matches at 8 bases. The germline V gene has CDR1 SGHRS and CDR2 YFSETQ. The CDR3 is 14 residues long. Trimming at V came to 4 bases and at J to 7 bases, leaving 7 bases not matched to a gene. CDR3 sequence (DNA): TGCGCCAGCAGCACGTCAGGGGGCGAACAGCCCCAGCATTTT. The encoded protein is CASSTSGGEQPQHF.

This chain uses TRBV6-5 with TRBJ2-3, with 12 bases fitting TRBD2. J was trimmed by 5 bases and V by 2 bases; bases with no gene match: 5. This CDR3 is 16 amino acids long. In germline, CDR1 is MNHEY, CDR2 SVGAGI. CDR3 loop: CASSYRLAGAGDTQYF. The CDR3 region has the DNA TGTGCCAGCAGTTACCGACTAGCGGGAGCAGGAGATACGCAGTATTTT.

In this sample, this clone turned up a few times. J is TRBJ2-7 and V is TRBV7-9; 8 bases line up with TRBD1. The germline V gene encodes CDR1 SEHNR and CDR2 FQNEAQ (reference sequence). CDR3 length: 14 residues. Trimming at V came to 7 bases and at J to 8 bases, leaving 13 bases not matched to a gene. CDR3 bases: TGTGCCAGCAAGGAAGGGGACAGGTCGTCCAAGCAGTACTTC. It encodes CASKEGDRSSKQYF.

This chain uses TRBV19 with TRBJ2-1, with 11 bases lining up with TRBD2. The CDR3 length is 15 residues. Trimming took 6 bases from V and 6 from J; bases not matched to a gene: 7. Germline lookup yields CDR1 LNHDA and CDR2 SQIVND (reference sequence). CDR3 in amino acids: CASSPLAGGRNEQFF. CDR3 nucleotides: TGTGCCAGTAGCCCGCTAGCGGGAGGTCGCAATGAGCAGTTCTTC.

This clone was observed a few times. The V and J genes are TRBV27 and TRBJ1-5; the D gene is possibly TRBD1 (5 bases). The CDR3 length is 15 residues. Germline V gives CDR1 MNHEY, CDR2 SMNVEV (reference sequence). Trimming cost V 7 bases and J 2 bases, with 15 bases left between them. CDR3 DNA: TGTGCCAGCAACTTAGGGGTACCGGGCAATCAGCCCCAGCATTTT. Its translation: CASNLGVPGNQPQHF.

This clone came up a few times. The chain carries TRBV7-8 and TRBJ2-6; 7 bases map to TRBD1. CDR3 length equals 15 residues. V trimming: 5 bases; J trimming: 3 bases; junction bases outside the gene matches: 4. From germline, CDR1 is SGHVS and CDR2 FQNEAQ. This chain's CDR3 is CASSRDSRGANVLTF. The CDR3 coding sequence is TGTGCCAGCAGCCGGGACAGCCGTGGGGCCAACGTCCTGACTTTC.

This chain joins TRBV18 and TRBJ2-3, with TRBD2 matching over 10 bases. CDR3 length equals 16 residues. CDR1 is KGHSH and CDR2 is LQKENI in the germline V gene. V shed 4 bases and J 2 bases; nucleotides not matched to a gene: 6. CDR3 in amino acids: CASSRPLAGATDTQYF. The CDR3 DNA reads as TGTGCCAGCTCACGACCGCTAGCGGGAGCCACAGATACGCAGTATTTT.

The table lists this clone with a few counts. The gene calls are TRBV2 and TRBJ2-1; TRBD1 matches at 7 bases. The CDR3 contains 13 residues. Germline V gene data show CDR1 as SNHLY and CDR2 as FYNNEI. V gave up 6 bases and J gave up 5 bases; unmatched junction bases: 4. CDR3 in DNA: TGTGCCAGCAGGACAGGGCCGAACAATGAGCAGTTCTTC. Amino acid sequence: CASRTGPNNEQFF.

In its sample, this clone was seen a few times. V is TRBV10-2 and J is TRBJ1-4; 8 positions agree with TRBD1. This CDR3 comprises 12 residues. Germline CDR1 and CDR2: WSHSY and SAAADI. The junction had 3 bases not matched to a gene; V was cut back by 8 bases and J by 7 bases. The CDR3 loop reads CASGQGGEKLFF. The CDR3 region has the DNA TGCGCCAGCGGACAGGGAGGTGAAAAACTGTTTTTT.

J is TRBJ2-7 and V is TRBV2, with a weak D call TRBD2 (6 bases). This CDR3 has 13 amino acids. Trimming took off 4 bases at V and 3 bases at J, with 10 bases between the two ends. The germline V gene encodes CDR1 SNHLY and CDR2 FYNNEI. CDR3 DNA sequence: TGTGCCAGCAGTGGGGGGACTTACTACGAGCAGTACTTC. Translation gives CASSGGTYYEQYF.

This clone appeared a few times. The chain employs TRBV4-2 and TRBJ1-5; D is uncertain. V was clipped by 1 base and J by 0 bases, with 4 bases between them. Germline V gene data show CDR1 as LGHNA and CDR2 as YNFKEQ. The CDR3 has 14 residues. CDR3 sequence (DNA): TGTGCCAGCAGCCAAGCGGGTAGCAATCAGCCCCAGCATTTT. As protein: CASSQAGSNQPQHF.

The V gene is TRBV11-2, the J gene TRBJ2-3, with TRBD2 identical over 11 bases. V dropped 5 bases and J dropped 11; count of bases not matched to a gene: 9. Per germline, CDR1 SGHAT and CDR2 FQNNGV. This CDR3 spans 14 amino acids. CDR3 sequence (DNA): TGTGCCAGCAGCGCCGGGACTAGCGGAATGGAGCAGTATTTT. It translates to CASSAGTSGMEQYF.

The rearrangement joins TRBV5-1 to TRBJ1-6; TRBD1 matches 7 bases. This CDR3 contains 17 residues. With 4 bases clipped from V and 7 bases from J, the junction kept 14 bases outside the gene matches. Germline V gene lookup returns CDR1 SGHRS and CDR2 YFSETQ. The CDR3: CASSTGTALPQNSPLHF. The CDR3 DNA reads TGCGCCAGCAGCACAGGGACAGCACTTCCACAAAATTCACCCCTCCACTTT.

The chain uses TRBV9 and TRBJ1-6, with 10 bases matching TRBD1. Germline V gene sequence: CDR1 SGDLS, CDR2 YYNGEE. The CDR3 is made up of 14 amino acids. Germline trimming cut 3 bases from V and 9 bases from J; bases unmatched to any gene: 3. CDR3 DNA: TGTGCCAGCAGCGCGGGACAGGGGACTTCACCCCTCCACTTT. Protein sequence: CASSAGQGTSPLHF.

This rearrangement joins TRBV5-1 to TRBJ2-5, with no clear D. Trimming pared 5 bases from V and 2 bases from J, leaving 7 bases between. This CDR3 has 12 residues. Germline CDR1 reads SGHRS; CDR2 reads YFSETQ. CDR3 sequence: CASRQLQETQYF. The CDR3 DNA follows: TGCGCCAGCAGACAGCTACAAGAGACCCAGTACTTC. Variable domain in full (rest from reference TRBV5-1 and TRBJ2-5): KAGVTQTPRYLIKTRGQQVTLSCSPISGHRSVSWYQQTPGQGLQFLFEYFSETQRNKGNFPGRFSGRQFSNSRSEMNVSTLELGDSALYLCASRQLQETQYFGPGTRLLVL.